This T cell receptor (beta chain) was sequenced during a study of cytomegalovirus exposure and HLA in healthy donors. Findings and limits, study-wide: In vitro testing confirmed three CMV-associated chains as specific for CMV antigens.

Note on this clone: Its target is unknown.

PCR used 60 Vbeta primers and 13 Jbeta primers. Data came from immunoSEQ multiplex PCR; TCRdb stores just in-frame clones and leaves some out. The data contain 75,000 to 90,000 clones, 65% to 80% of them singletons. Trimming left V 4 bases short and J 5 bases short, with 16 bases between. Germline CDR1 reads SGDLS; CDR2 reads YYNGEE. The CDR3 contains 15 residues. The chain carries TRBV9 and TRBJ2-1; a weak D match, TRBD1 (6 bases). The clonotype originates from a man aged 55 to 70 in good health and CMV-seronegative. Sequencing was performed on PBMCs. The CDR3 protein is CASSINQGTHNEQFF. Written as DNA, the CDR3 is TGTGCCAGCAGCATAAACCAGGGGACGCACAATGAGCAGTTCTTC.